Each of the 4 T cell receptor beta chains below was sequenced from the same sample in a study of CD4 T cells in relation to SARS-CoV-2 and coronaviruses. Only in-frame clones appear in the TCRdb table, and some are missing; sequencing was by immunoSEQ multiplex PCR. The sample contains about 36,000 clones, under 85% of which appear only once. Their antigens are not known. Sample: memory CD4+ T cells from PBMCs, cultured in vitro. The source is an adult with COVID-19.

V is TRBV5-1 and J is TRBJ2-1, with TRBD2 identical over 12 bases. Per germline, CDR1 SGHRS and CDR2 YFSETQ. V was pared by 0 bases and J by 3 bases, with 7 bases of the junction left unmatched. CDR3 length equals 18 residues. The CDR3 loop is CASSLARTSGTYYNEQFF. The CDR3 DNA sequence: TGCGCCAGCAGCTTGGCCCGGACTAGCGGGACTTACTACAATGAGCAGTTCTTC. Full variable domain (remainder filled in from reference TRBV5-1 and TRBJ2-1): KAGVTQTPRYLIKTRGQQVTLSCSPISGHRSVSWYQQTPGQGLQFLFEYFSETQRNKGNFPGRFSGRQFSNSRSEMNVSTLELGDSALYLCASSLARTSGTYYNEQFFGPGTRLTVL.

This clone has only one observation. The chain is built from TRBV18 and TRBJ2-3; possible D gene TRBD2, 6 bases. The CDR3 length is 14 residues. V lost 3 bases and J 4 bases, leaving 11 bases between the germline ends. Germline assignment: CDR1 KGHSH and CDR2 LQKENI. The CDR3 DNA reads TGTGCCAGCTCACCTACGGACTATCCAGATACGCAGTATTTT. Amino acid sequence: CASSPTDYPDTQYF.

The chain uses TRBV5-1 and TRBJ2-2; possibly TRBD2 for D (5 bases). CDR1 is SGHRS and CDR2 is YFSETQ in the germline V gene. V dropped 4 bases and J dropped 7 bases, with 8 bases sitting between them. The CDR3 extends over 12 amino acids. The CDR3 nucleotides are TGCGCCAGCAGCCGCCGGGGCGGGGAGCTGTTTTTT. Amino acids: CASSRRGGELFF. Based on the CDR3 plus reference TRBV5-1 and TRBJ2-2, the full variable domain is KAGVTQTPRYLIKTRGQQVTLSCSPISGHRSVSWYQQTPGQGLQFLFEYFSETQRNKGNFPGRFSGRQFSNSRSEMNVSTLELGDSALYLCASSRRGGELFFGEGSRLTVL.

This rearrangement joins TRBV2 to TRBJ2-1, with D possibly matching TRBD2 (6 bases). Trimming took off 5 bases at V and 0 bases at J, with 8 bases between the two ends. Germline lookup yields CDR1 SNHLY and CDR2 FYNNEI. The CDR3 totals 14 residues. This CDR3 reads CASSLEGSYNEQFF. DNA of the CDR3: TGTGCCAGCAGTCTGGAGGGCTCCTACAATGAGCAGTTCTTC.